These 9 T cell receptor beta chains were sequenced from one sample in a study of CD8 T cells in Susac syndrome. Reverse transcription of roughly 0.5 to 1 ug RNA was carried out with random hexamers. TCRdb ran MiXCR on the immunoSEQ multiplex PCR reads and lists one entry per CDR3 protein. This sample has about 180,000 distinct CDR3 sequences, with around 94% found just once. The sequenced sample consisted of CD4+ T cells from PBMCs. Receptors originate from a human donor with Susac syndrome.

This clonotype was observed once. V gene TRBV20-1 combines with J gene TRBJ2-7; the D gene could be TRBD1 or TRBD2 (5 bases each). Germline CDR1 is DFQATT and CDR2 is SNEGSKA (reference sequence). The V and J ends lost 7 bases and 0 bases respectively, with 16 bases between them. CDR3 length: 14 amino acids. The CDR3 DNA follows: TGCAGTGTCAGAGGACGTGGGGGCTCCTACGAGCAGTACTTC. Its protein product is CSVRGRGGSYEQYF.

This chain links TRBV29-1 with TRBJ1-1, with D hard to call. Germline CDR1 reads SQVTM; CDR2 reads ANQGSEA. This CDR3 comprises 14 residues. V lost 3 bases to trimming and J lost 0 bases, with 11 bases between them. CDR3 residues: CSVEYQTMNTEAFF. In DNA, the CDR3 is TGCAGCGTTGAGTACCAGACCATGAACACTGAAGCTTTCTTT.

This clonotype is a singleton in its sample. This chain uses TRBV28 with TRBJ2-7; D is undetermined. CDR1 is MDHEN, CDR2 SYDVKM, per germline. The CDR3 extends over 13 amino acids. Trimming left V 3 bases short and J 2 bases short, with 8 bases between. CDR3: CASSLISTYEQYF. CDR3 nucleotide sequence: TGTGCCAGCAGTTTGATTTCTACCTACGAGCAGTACTTC.

V gene TRBV5-4 combines with J gene TRBJ2-1; 13 nucleotides align to TRBD2. The CDR3 loop spans 18 amino acids. V lost 4 bases to trimming and J lost 7 bases; unmatched junction nucleotides: 14. Germline CDR1 and CDR2: SGHNT and YYREEE (reference sequence). The CDR3 loop reads CASSPGLAGRFRGNEQFF. CDR3 in DNA: TGTGCCAGCAGCCCGGGACTAGCGGGACGCTTTCGAGGGAATGAGCAGTTCTTC.

The rearrangement uses TRBV29-1 and TRBJ2-1; no reliable D call. The length of the CDR3 is 10 residues. From germline, CDR1 is SQVTM and CDR2 ANQGSEA. Trimming removed 6 bases from V and 9 bases from J, with 9 bases in between. The CDR3 sequence: CSVQIIEQFF. The CDR3 DNA reads TGCAGCGTACAAATTATTGAGCAGTTCTTC.

The chain combines TRBV25-1 with TRBJ2-1; D may correspond to TRBD1 or TRBD2 (5 bases each). Trimming took 3 bases from V and 0 from J, leaving 9 bases between them. The germline gives CDR1 MGHDK, CDR2 SYGVNS. CDR3 size: 15 residues. DNA for the CDR3: TGTGCCAGCAGTGATTTAGGGACCTCCTACAATGAGCAGTTCTTC. The encoded protein is CASSDLGTSYNEQFF.

This clonotype was seen a single time. CDR3 sequence: CASGIGTVNYGYTF. CDR3 nucleotide sequence: TGTGCCAGCGGCATTGGGACGGTTAACTATGGCTACACCTTC. This rearrangement joins TRBV9 to TRBJ1-2; perhaps TRBD1 as D (5 bases). The CDR3 runs 14 residues. Germline lookup yields CDR1 SGDLS and CDR2 YYNGEE. V was trimmed by 7 bases and J by 1 base, leaving 14 bases between them.

The V and J genes are TRBV28 and TRBJ1-5; TRBD1 aligns across 7 bases. CDR1 MDHEN and CDR2 SYDVKM come from the germline V gene. J was trimmed by 6 bases and V by 6 bases; bases with no gene match: 11. This CDR3 has 15 residues. CDR3 nucleotide sequence: TGTGCCAGCAGCTGGACGAGGGGGCGAAGTCAGCCCCAGCATTTT. It translates to CASSWTRGRSQPQHF.

The V gene is TRBV24-1, the J gene TRBJ2-1; TRBD1 might be the D (6 bases). Germline CDR1 and CDR2: KGHDR and SFDVKD. The V gene lost 9 bases and the J gene lost 6 bases, with 11 bases spanning the gap. The CDR3 has 12 amino acids. CDR3 loop: CATSDSLNEQFF. The CDR3, as DNA: TGTGCCACCTCGGACAGTCTCAATGAGCAGTTCTTC.